Sequencing of this T cell receptor (beta chain) was carried out in a study of T cell repertoires in cytomegalovirus infection. Study information: CMV infection and matching HLA type were both indicated by public TCR beta signatures.

The CDR3 loop spans 18 amino acids. CDR1 is SEHNR and CDR2 is FQNEAQ in the germline V gene (reference sequence). J gave up 0 bases and V 1 base, and 8 bases lay outside the gene matches. MiXCR, applied by TCRdb to the reads, yields one record per CDR3 protein. The sample records nearly 650,000 distinct CDR3 sequences, less than 25% being singletons. The receptor comes from a human donor in good health (CMV status not recorded). Some clones in this sample may be carry-over from other donors' samples. This chain joins TRBV7-9 and TRBJ1-1; 10 bases are a match to TRBD1. The sample was CD8+ T cells from PBMCs. CDR3 protein: CASSLVSRQGALNTEAFF. The DNA for the CDR3 is TGTGCCAGCAGCTTAGTGTCGAGACAGGGGGCGTTGAACACTGAAGCTTTCTTT. The variable domain in full, with the rest retrieved from reference TRBV7-9 and TRBJ1-1, is DTGVSQNPRHKITKRGQNVTFRCDPISEHNRLYWYRQTLGQGPEFLTYFQNEAQLEKSRLLSDRFSAERPKGSFSTLEIQRTEQGDSAMYLCASSLVSRQGALNTEAFFGQGTRLTVV.